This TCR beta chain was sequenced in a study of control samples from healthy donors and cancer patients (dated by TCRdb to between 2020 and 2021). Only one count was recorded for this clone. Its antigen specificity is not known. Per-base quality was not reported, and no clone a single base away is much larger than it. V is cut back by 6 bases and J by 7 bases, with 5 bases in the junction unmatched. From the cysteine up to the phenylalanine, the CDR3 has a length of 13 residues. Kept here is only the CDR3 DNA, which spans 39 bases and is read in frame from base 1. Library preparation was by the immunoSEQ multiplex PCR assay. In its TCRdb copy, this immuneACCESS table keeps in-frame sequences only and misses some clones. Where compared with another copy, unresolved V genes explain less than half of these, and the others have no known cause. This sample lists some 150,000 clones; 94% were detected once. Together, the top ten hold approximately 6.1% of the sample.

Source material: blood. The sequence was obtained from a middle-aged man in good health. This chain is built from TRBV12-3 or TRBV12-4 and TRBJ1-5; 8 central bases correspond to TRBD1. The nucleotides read TGTGCCAGCAGCCCCAGGGGGCACCAGCCCCAGCATTTT. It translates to CASSPRGHQPQHF.